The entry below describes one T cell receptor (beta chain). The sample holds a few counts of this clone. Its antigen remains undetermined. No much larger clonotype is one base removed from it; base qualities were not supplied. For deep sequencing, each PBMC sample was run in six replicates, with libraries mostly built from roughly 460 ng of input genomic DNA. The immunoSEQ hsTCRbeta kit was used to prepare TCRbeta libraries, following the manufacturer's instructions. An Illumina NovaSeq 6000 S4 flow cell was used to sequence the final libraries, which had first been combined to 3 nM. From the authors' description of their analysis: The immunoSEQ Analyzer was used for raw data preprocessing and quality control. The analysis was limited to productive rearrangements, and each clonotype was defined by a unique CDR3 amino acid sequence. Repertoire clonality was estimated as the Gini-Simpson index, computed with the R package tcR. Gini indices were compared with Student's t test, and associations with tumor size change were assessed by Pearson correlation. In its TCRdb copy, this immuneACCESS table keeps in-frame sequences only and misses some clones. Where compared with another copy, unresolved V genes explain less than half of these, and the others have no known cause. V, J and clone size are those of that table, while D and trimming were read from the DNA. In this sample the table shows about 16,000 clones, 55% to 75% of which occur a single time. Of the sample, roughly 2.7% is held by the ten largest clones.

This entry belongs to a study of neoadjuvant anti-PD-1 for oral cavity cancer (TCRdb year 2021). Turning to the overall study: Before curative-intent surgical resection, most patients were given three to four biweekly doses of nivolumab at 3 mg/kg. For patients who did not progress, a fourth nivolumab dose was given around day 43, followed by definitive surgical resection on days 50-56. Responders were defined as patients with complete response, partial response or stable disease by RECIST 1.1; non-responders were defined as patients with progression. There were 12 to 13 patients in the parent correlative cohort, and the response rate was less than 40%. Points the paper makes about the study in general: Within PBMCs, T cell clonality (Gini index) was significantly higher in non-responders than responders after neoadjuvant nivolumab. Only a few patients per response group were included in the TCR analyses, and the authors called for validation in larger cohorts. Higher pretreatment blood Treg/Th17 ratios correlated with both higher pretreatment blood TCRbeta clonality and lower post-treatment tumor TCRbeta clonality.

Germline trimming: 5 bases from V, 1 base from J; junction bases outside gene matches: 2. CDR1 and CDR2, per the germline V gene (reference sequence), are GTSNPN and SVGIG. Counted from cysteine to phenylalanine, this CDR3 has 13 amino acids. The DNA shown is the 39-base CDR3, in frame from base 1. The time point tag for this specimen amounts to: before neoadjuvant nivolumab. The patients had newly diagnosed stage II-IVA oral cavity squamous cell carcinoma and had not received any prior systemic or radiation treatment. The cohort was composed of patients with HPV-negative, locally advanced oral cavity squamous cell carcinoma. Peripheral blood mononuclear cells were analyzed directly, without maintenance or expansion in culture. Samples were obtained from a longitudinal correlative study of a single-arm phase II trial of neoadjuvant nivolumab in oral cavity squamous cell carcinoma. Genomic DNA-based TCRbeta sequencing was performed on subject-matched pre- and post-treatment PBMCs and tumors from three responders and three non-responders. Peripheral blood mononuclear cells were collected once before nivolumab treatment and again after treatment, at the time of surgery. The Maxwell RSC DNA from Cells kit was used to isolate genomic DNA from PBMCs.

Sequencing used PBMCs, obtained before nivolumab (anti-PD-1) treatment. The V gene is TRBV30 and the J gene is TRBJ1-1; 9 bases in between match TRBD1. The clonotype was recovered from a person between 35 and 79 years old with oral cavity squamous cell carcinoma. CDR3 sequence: CAWGGQGNTEAFF. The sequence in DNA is TGTGCCTGGGGGGGACAGGGGAACACTGAAGCTTTCTTT.